This TCR beta chain is from a study of patients and donors after allogeneic stem cell transplantation. TCRdb independently ran MiXCR on the RT-PCR reads; one entry per CDR3 protein. The sample holds approximately 57,000 distinct CDR3 sequences; more than 10% are singletons and the top ten take less than 35%. This clonotype was observed many times. V was trimmed by 2 bases and J by 8 bases, leaving 18 bases between them. CDR1 and CDR2 (germline): SGHDN, FVKESK. CDR3 length: 15 residues. Sequencing was performed on blood, either unsorted or a sorted T cell fraction (not recorded which). The TCR originated in a human donor who was either an allogeneic HSCT recipient or a stem cell or donor lymphocyte infusion donor (not recorded which). It is not recorded whose cells these are; they may come from a transplant donor. This chain joins TRBV14 and TRBJ1-2, with D possibly matching TRBD1 (6 bases). CDR3 residues: CASSQHTGISDGYTF. Written as DNA, the CDR3 is TGTGCCAGCAGCCAACACACAGGGATCAGTGACGGCTACACCTTC.